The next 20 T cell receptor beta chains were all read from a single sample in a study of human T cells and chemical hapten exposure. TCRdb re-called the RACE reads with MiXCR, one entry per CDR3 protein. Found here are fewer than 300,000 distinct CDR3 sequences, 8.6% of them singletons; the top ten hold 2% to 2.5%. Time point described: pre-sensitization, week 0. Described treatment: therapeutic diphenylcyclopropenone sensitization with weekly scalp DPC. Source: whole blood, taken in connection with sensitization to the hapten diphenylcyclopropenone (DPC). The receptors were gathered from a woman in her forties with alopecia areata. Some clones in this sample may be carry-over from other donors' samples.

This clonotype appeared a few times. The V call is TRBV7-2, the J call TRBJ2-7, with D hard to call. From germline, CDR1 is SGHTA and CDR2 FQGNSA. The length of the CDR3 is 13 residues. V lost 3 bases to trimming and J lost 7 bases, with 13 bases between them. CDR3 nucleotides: TGTGCCAGCAGCTTCGCAGGTCTTATAGAGCAGTACTTC. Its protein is CASSFAGLIEQYF. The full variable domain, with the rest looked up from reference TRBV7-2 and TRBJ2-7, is GAGVSQSPSNKVTEKGKDVELRCDPISGHTALYWYRQSLGQGLEFLIYFQGNSAPDKSGLPSDRFSAERTGGSVSTLTIQRTQQEDSAVYLCASSFAGLIEQYFGPGTRLTVT.

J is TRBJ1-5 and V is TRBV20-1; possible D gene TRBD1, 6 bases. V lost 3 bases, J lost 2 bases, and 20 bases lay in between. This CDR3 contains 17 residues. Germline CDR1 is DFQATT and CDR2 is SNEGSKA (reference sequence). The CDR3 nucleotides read TGCAGTGCTAGGCCTAGGGGGGGATGGGGTGGCAATCAGCCCCAGCATTTT. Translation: CSARPRGGWGGNQPQHF.

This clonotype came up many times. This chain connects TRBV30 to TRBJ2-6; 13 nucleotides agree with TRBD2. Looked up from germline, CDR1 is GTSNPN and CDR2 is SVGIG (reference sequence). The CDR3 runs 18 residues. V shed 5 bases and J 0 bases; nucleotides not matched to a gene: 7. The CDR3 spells CAWLGTSGIYSGANVLTF. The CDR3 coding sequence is TGTGCCTGGTTGGGGACTAGCGGGATCTACTCTGGGGCCAACGTCCTGACTTTC.

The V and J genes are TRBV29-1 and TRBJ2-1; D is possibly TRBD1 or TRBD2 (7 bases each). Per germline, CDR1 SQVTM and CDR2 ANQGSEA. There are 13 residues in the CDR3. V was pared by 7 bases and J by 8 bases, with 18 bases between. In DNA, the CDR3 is TGCAGCGCCCACAGGGGAGGGTTAGATGAGCAGTTCTTC. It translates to CSAHRGGLDEQFF.

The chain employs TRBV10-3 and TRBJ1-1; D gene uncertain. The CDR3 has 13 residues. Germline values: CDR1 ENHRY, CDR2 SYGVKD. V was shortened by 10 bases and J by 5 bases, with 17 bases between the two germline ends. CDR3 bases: TGTGCCAGTCTACGTGAGGGCTGGACTGAAGCTTTCTTT. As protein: CASLREGWTEAFF.

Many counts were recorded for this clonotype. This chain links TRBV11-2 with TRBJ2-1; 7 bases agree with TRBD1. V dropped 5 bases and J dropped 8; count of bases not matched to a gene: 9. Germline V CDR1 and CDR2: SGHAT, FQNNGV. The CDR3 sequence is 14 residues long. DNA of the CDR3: TGTGCCAGCAGCCAAGACAGGGCCTCCCATGAGCAGTTCTTC. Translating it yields CASSQDRASHEQFF.

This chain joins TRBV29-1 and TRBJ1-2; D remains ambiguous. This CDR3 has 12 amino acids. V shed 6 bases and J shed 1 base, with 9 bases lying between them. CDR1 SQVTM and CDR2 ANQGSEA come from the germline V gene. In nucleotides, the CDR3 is TGCAGCGTAGACCACAGTAACTATGGCTACACCTTC. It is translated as CSVDHSNYGYTF.

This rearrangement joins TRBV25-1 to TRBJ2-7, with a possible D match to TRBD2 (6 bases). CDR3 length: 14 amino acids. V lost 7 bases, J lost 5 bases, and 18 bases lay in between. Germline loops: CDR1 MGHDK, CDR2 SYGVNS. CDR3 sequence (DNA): TGTGCCAGCACCCAAATCGGGGGATCGGACGAGCAGTACTTC. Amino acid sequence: CASTQIGGSDEQYF.

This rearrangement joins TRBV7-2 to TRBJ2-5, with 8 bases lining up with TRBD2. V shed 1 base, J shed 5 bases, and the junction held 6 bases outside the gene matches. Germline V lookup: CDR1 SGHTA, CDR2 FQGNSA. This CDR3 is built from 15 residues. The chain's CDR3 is CASSLVSGSHETQYF. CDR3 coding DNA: TGTGCCAGCAGCTTAGTAAGCGGGAGTCACGAGACCCAGTACTTC.

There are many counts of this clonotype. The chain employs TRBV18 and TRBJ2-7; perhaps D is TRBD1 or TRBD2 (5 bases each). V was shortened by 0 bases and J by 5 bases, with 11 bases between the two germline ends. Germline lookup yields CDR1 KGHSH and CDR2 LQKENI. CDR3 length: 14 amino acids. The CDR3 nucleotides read TGTGCCAGCTCACCACCAGGGACCGGCCACGAGCAGTACTTC. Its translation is CASSPPGTGHEQYF. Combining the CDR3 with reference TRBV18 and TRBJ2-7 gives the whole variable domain NAGVMQNPRHLVRRRGQEARLRCSPMKGHSHVYWYRQLPEEGLKFMVYLQKENIIDESGMPKERFSAEFPKEGPSILRIQQVVRGDSAAYFCASSPPGTGHEQYFGPGTRLTVT.

CDR3 loop: CASSQGSGADYGYTF. CDR3 nucleotide sequence: TGTGCCAGCAGCCAAGGCTCGGGGGCGGACTATGGCTACACCTTC. The V gene is TRBV3-1, the J gene TRBJ1-2, with TRBD1 as a possible D gene (6 bases). The germline CDR1 and CDR2 sequences are LGHDT and YNNKEL (reference sequence). The CDR3 covers 15 residues. Trimming shortened V by 1 base and J by 3 bases, and 12 bases separated the two germline ends.

The chain's CDR3 is CSARSNKVAYEQYF. The CDR3 nucleotides read TGCAGTGCTAGGTCAAATAAGGTCGCGTACGAGCAGTACTTC. V gene TRBV20-1 combines with J gene TRBJ2-7; D ambiguous. The CDR3 length is 14 residues. Germline V gives CDR1 DFQATT, CDR2 SNEGSKA (reference sequence). Trimming took 3 bases from V and 4 from J, leaving 16 bases between them.

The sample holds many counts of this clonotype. The DNA for the CDR3 is TGTGCCAGCAGCCGTAGCGGGTCCTACGAGCAGTACTTC. Protein: CASSRSGSYEQYF. J is TRBJ2-7 and V is TRBV7-8; 7 positions agree with TRBD2. Unmatched junction bases numbered 2, after V lost 5 bases and J lost 1 base. The CDR3 is 13 amino acids. Germline V gene lookup returns CDR1 SGHVS and CDR2 FQNEAQ.

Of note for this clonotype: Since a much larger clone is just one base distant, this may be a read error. The CDR3 loop is CSARFSGQGSEEQFF. The CDR3 DNA follows: TGCAGTGCTAGATTTTCGGGACAGGGGTCCGAGGAGCAGTTCTTC. V is TRBV20-1 and J is TRBJ2-1; 10 nucleotides align to TRBD1. Losses at the gene ends were 2 bases for V and 10 bases for J; bases not matched to a gene: 11. CDR3 size: 15 residues. Germline V gene data show CDR1 as DFQATT and CDR2 as SNEGSKA (reference sequence).

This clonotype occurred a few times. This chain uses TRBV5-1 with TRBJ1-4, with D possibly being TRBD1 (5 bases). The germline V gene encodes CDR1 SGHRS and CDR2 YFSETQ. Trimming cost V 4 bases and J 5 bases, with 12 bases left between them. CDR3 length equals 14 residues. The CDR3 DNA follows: TGCGCCAGCAGCCCGGGGCCTGGAAATGAAAAACTGTTTTTT. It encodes CASSPGPGNEKLFF. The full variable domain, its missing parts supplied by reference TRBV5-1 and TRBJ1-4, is KAGVTQTPRYLIKTRGQQVTLSCSPISGHRSVSWYQQTPGQGLQFLFEYFSETQRNKGNFPGRFSGRQFSNSRSEMNVSTLELGDSALYLCASSPGPGNEKLFFGSGTQLSVL.

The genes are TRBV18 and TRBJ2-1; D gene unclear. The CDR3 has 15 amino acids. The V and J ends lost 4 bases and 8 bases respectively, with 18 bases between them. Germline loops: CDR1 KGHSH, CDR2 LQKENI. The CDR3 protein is CASSQFRITHDEQFF. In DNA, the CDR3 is TGTGCCAGCTCACAGTTCCGGATCACCCACGATGAGCAGTTCTTC.

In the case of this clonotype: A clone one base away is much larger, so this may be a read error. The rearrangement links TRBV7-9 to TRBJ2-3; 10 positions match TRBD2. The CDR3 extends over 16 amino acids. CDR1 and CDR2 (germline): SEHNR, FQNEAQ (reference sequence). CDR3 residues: CVSSLVISSGRDTQYF. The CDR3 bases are TGTGTCAGCAGCTTAGTTATTTCTAGCGGGAGAGATACGCAGTATTTT.

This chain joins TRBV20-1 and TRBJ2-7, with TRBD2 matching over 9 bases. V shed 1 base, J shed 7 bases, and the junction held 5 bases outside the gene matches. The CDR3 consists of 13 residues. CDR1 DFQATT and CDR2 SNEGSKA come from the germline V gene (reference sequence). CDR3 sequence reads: CSARGSSGKEQYF. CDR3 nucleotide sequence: TGCAGTGCTAGAGGGTCTAGCGGGAAGGAGCAGTACTTC.

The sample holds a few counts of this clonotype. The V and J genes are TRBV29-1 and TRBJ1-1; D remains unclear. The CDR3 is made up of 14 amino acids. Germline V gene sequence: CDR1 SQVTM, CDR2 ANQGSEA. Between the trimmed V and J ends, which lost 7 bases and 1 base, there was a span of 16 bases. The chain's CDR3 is CSARGRFANTEAFF. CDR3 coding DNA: TGCAGCGCCAGAGGACGGTTCGCGAACACTGAAGCTTTCTTT.

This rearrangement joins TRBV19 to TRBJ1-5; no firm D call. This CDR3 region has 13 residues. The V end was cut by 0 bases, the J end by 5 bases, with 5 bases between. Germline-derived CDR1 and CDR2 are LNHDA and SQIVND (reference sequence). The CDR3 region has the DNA TGTGCCAGTAGTATAGAGGGCGATCAGCCCCAGCATTTT. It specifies CASSIEGDQPQHF.